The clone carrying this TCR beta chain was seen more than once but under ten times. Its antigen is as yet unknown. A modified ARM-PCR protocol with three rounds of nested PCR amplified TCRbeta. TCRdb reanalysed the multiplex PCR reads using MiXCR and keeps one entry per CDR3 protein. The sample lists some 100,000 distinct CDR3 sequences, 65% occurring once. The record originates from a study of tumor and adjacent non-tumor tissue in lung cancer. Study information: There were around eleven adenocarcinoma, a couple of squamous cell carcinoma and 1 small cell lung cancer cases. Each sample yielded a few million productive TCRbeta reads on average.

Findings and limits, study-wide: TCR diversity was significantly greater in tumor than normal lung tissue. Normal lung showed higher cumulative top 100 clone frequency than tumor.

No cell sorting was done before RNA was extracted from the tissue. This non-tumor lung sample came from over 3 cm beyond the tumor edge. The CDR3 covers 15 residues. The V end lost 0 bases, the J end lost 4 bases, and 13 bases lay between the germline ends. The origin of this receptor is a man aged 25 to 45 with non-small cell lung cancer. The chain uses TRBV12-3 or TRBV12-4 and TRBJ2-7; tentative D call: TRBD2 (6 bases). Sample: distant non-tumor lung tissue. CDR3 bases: TGTGCCAGCAGTTTAGCACGGGGGTTGCTATACGAGCAGTACTTC. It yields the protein CASSLARGLLYEQYF.